This T cell receptor (beta chain) was recovered during a study of OX40 agonist ivuxolimab in advanced cancers. Study-level background: The study enrolled dose-escalation patients with hepatocellular carcinoma, melanoma, renal cell or head and neck cancer. The dose-escalation cohort was over 65% male, with a mean age of approximately 61 years, ranging roughly 20 to 90.

The CDR3 spans 14 residues. Trimming removed 6 bases from V and 2 bases from J; junction bases left unmatched: 3. Germline V lookup: CDR1 MNHNY, CDR2 SVGAGI (reference sequence). The repertoire was sequenced with immunoSEQ multiplex PCR; TCRdb's copy has only in-frame clones and lacks some. The repertoire holds 68,000 or so clones, roughly 85% seen once, with approximately 11% in the top ten. The input for sequencing was CD4+ or CD8+ T cells sorted from blood, taken in a trial of the OX40 agonist ivuxolimab. The chain joins TRBV6-6 to TRBJ1-5; 8 nucleotides align to TRBD1. The TCR sequence derives from an adult with an advanced solid tumor such as melanoma, head and neck, liver or kidney cancer. The CDR3 here is CASSRGQGNQPQHF. The CDR3, as DNA: TGTGCCAGCAGCCGGGGACAGGGCAATCAGCCCCAGCATTTT.